The entry that follows covers one TCR beta chain sequence. It has no known antigen specificity. Base-call qualities are not available, and no considerably larger clone is one nucleotide away. The CDR3 numbers 15 residues from cysteine through phenylalanine. CDR3 DNA is the only sequence kept; it has 45 bases, read in frame from the first base. The data originate from a study of blood T cells in healthy people across ages (dated by TCRdb to the mid-2010s). For context, the study as a whole: In model experiments, template switching captured about one uniquely barcoded TCR beta cDNA molecule for every two T cells. Using deep sequencing normalized with unique cDNA molecular identifiers, the study measured how TCR beta repertoire diversity changes with age. Four age groups were formed from the donors: young (average roughly 15 years), middle-aged (approximately 40), aged (more than 55) and long-lived (roughly 81). To avoid experimental bias, donors of different ages were distributed randomly across sequencing lanes. Using the same blood draw, the study looked at two additional independent replicas of 1 million unique cDNA reads for two donors, one aged 18 to 30 and the other aged 80 or older. Overall results and qualifications from the work: Because profiling used bulk unsorted PBMCs, naive and antigen-experienced compartments could not be compared conclusively. As age increased, observed TCR beta diversity per million T cells dropped in a roughly linear way, and a significant reduction was already evident by age around 41. Compared with the aged group, more naive CD4+ T cells, fewer expanded clones and increased TCR diversity were shown by the long-lived group, suggesting age selection. Estimates of total diversity based on one million sequenced T cells were regarded as lower bounds and as underestimates. A strong correlation was found between observed TCR beta diversity and the percentage of naive T cells measured by flow cytometry. Because donor CMV infection status was unknown, age-related changes in expanded clonotypes were potentially confounded.

The roughly 37 donors, aged roughly 6 to 95 years, were systemically healthy Caucasian individuals from Russia. Ten milliliters of peripheral blood were drawn from each donor into EDTA-treated Vacutainer tubes. Ficoll-Paque density-gradient centrifugation was used to isolate PBMCs, with at least 6 million obtained per sample. Total RNA was extracted from PBMCs with Trizol reagent, with at least 6 micrograms obtained per sample. Naive CD45RAhigh/CD27high T cell percentages were measured by flow cytometry on a PBMC aliquot from every donor. Receptor libraries were prepared by 5' RACE. Sequencing instrument: Illumina HiSeq 2500. A second PCR of about 6 to 11 cycles was run with a J-beta primer mix and a sample-barcoded 5' primer. Each TCR beta cDNA molecule received a unique molecular identifier from a template-switch 5' adaptor carrying 12 random nucleotides. At least 3 million CDR3-containing paired-end reads were obtained from each sample. The Mint cDNA synthesis kit, primed by a TRBC-specific oligonucleotide, was used to synthesize first-strand cDNA from all RNA. Following uracil-DNA glycosylase treatment, all cDNA underwent a first 18-cycle PCR with the universal primers M1SS and BC2_uni_R. From the authors' description of their analysis: For normalization, 1 million high-quality reads, each with a distinct molecular identifier, were randomly selected from each sample. Instead of being binned into consensus sequences, reads with shared molecular identifiers were discarded. CDR3 identification, clonotype clustering and error correction used MiTCR with a Q25 quality threshold and the strictest error-elimination algorithm. A nonparametric unseen species model with Euler transformation was used to estimate lower-bound total TCR beta diversity. Using fastp at Q25 and MiXCR, TCRdb reprocessed the public reads and kept productive beta chains. Here each entry gathers all rows of one CDR3 protein and keeps the most common genes and DNA. TCRdb assigned the V and J calls; the authors' analysis was not used. The sample table lists approximately 690,000 distinct CDR3 sequences, less than 45% of them with a count of one. The ten largest clones add up to 25% to 30% of the sample.

The sequenced material came from blood. The origin of this receptor is an elderly man in good health. The chain joins TRBV21-1 to TRBJ2-7; TRBD1, the table's D call, lacks a check against the DNA. TRBV21-1 is a pseudogene locus. For the CDR3, the sequence is CASIQGVVKAYEQYF. The bases are TGTGCCAGCATTCAGGGGGTCGTTAAGGCCTACGAGCAGTACTTC.